The 27 T cell receptor beta chains given below trace back to one sample, sequenced in a study of chemoradiotherapy in HPV16-positive cancers. Profiled with immunoSEQ multiplex PCR; TCRdb holds only in-frame clones, not every one. The sample consists of 40,000 or so clones, under 80% of them appearing once. The sequenced sample was blood, obtained from a patient who underwent chemoradiotherapy. The receptors were sampled from a human donor with HPV-associated anogenital cancer.

This clone occurred a few times. The V call is TRBV5-4, the J call TRBJ1-4; 7 bases map to TRBD1. Germline V CDR1 and CDR2: SGHNT, YYREEE (reference sequence). After removal of 3 bases from V and 8 bases from J, the junction contained 4 bases not matched to a gene. The CDR3 loop spans 13 amino acids. The CDR3 bases are TGTGCCAGCAGCTCAAGGGGGCACGAAAAACTGTTTTTT. Protein product: CASSSRGHEKLFF.

The gene calls are TRBV5-4 and TRBJ2-1; 11 bases map to TRBD2. The CDR3 loop spans 16 amino acids. V lost 3 bases, J lost 4 bases, and 6 bases stayed unmatched. Per the germline V gene, CDR1 is SGHNT and CDR2 is YYREEE (reference sequence). The CDR3 loop is CASSSPSGGQYNEQFF. CDR3 DNA: TGTGCCAGCAGCTCGCCTAGCGGGGGGCAATACAATGAGCAGTTCTTC.

The CDR3 here is CASSYDRGRTDTQYF. The CDR3, as DNA: TGTGCCAGCAGCTATGACAGGGGGCGCACAGATACGCAGTATTTT. The V gene is TRBV11-2, the J gene TRBJ2-3; the match to TRBD1 covers 10 bases. V lost 4 bases to trimming and J lost 1 base; unmatched junction nucleotides: 2. This CDR3 has 15 residues. Germline-derived CDR1 and CDR2 are SGHAT and FQNNGV.

The rearrangement links TRBV6-5 to TRBJ1-2, with TRBD1 as a possible D gene (6 bases). Germline lookup yields CDR1 MNHEY and CDR2 SVGAGI. This CDR3 spans 15 amino acids. V gave up 9 bases and J gave up 5 bases, with 22 bases separating them. CDR3 region: CASMRGGEGHYGYTF. The CDR3, as DNA: TGTGCCAGTATGAGGGGGGGGGAGGGGCATTATGGCTACACCTTC.

The V and J genes are TRBV15 and TRBJ1-5; 10 positions match TRBD1. Germline lookup yields CDR1 LNHNV and CDR2 YYDKDF (reference sequence). The V and J ends lost 1 base and 6 bases, in that order; junction bases with no gene match: 3. This CDR3 region has 15 residues. The CDR3 sequence is CATSRAGTGVQPQHF. The CDR3 nucleotides read TGTGCCACCAGCAGAGCCGGGACAGGGGTTCAGCCCCAGCATTTT.

The chain recombines TRBV1 with TRBJ2-1; TRBD1 is the table's D call and was not checked against the DNA. TRBV1 is a recognized pseudogene. The CDR3 has 12 residues. CDR3 amino acids: CTSSQVGHEQFF. DNA of the CDR3: TGCACCAGCAGCCAAGTTGGGCACGAGCAGTTCTTC.

The rearrangement joins TRBV18 to TRBJ1-4, with 7 bases fitting TRBD1. J lost 8 bases, V lost 3 bases, and 12 bases had no gene match. Germline CDR1 is KGHSH and CDR2 is LQKENI. The CDR3 sequence is 16 residues long. Here the CDR3 reads CASSPYRDRGKEKLFF. DNA of the CDR3: TGTGCCAGCTCACCGTACCGGGACAGAGGTAAGGAAAAACTGTTTTTT.

This clone was seen only once. The V call is TRBV18, the J call TRBJ2-5, with unresolved D. Germline-derived CDR1 and CDR2 are KGHSH and LQKENI. The CDR3 has 11 residues. V was pared by 7 bases and J by 5 bases, with 8 bases between. CDR3 loop: CASFVEETQYF. The CDR3 nucleotides are TGTGCCAGCTTCGTAGAGGAGACCCAGTACTTC.

The genes are TRBV7-9 and TRBJ2-3, with 7 bases lining up with TRBD1. CDR3 length: 14 residues. CDR1 is SEHNR and CDR2 is FQNEAQ in the germline V gene (reference sequence). J lost 2 bases, V lost 5 bases, and 4 bases had no gene match. CDR3 sequence: CASSAGQDTDTQYF. The DNA of the CDR3 is TGTGCCAGCAGCGCAGGACAGGACACAGATACGCAGTATTTT.

The chain carries TRBV2 and TRBJ1-3; unclear D gene. The CDR3 is made up of 13 amino acids. The ends were cut back, 5 bases at V and 0 bases at J, with 5 bases in the middle. Per germline, CDR1 SNHLY and CDR2 FYNNEI. Here the CDR3 reads CASSTTSGNTIYF. CDR3 DNA: TGTGCCAGCAGTACCACCTCTGGAAACACCATATATTTT.

The rearrangement uses TRBV5-6 and TRBJ1-1; D is possibly TRBD1 (5 bases). The CDR3 is made up of 16 amino acids. Trimming took 0 bases from V and 0 from J, leaving 12 bases between them. CDR1 is SGHDT and CDR2 is YYEEEE in the germline V gene. CDR3 sequence reads: CASSLARDPMNTEAFF. CDR3 nucleotide sequence: TGTGCCAGCAGCTTGGCCAGGGATCCCATGAACACTGAAGCTTTCTTT.

CDR3 amino acids: CAISVGTDTQYF. CDR3 nucleotides: TGTGCCATCAGTGTCGGTACAGATACGCAGTATTTT. V and J are TRBV10-3 and TRBJ2-3; D uncertain. The V end lost 4 bases, the J end lost 3 bases, and 5 bases lay between the germline ends. The CDR3 covers 12 residues. Germline V CDR1 and CDR2: ENHRY, SYGVKD.

The chain links TRBV18 to TRBJ1-6, with 9 bases identical to TRBD1. The CDR3 is 17 amino acids. The junction had 14 bases not matched to a gene; V was cut back by 4 bases and J by 10 bases. Germline-derived CDR1 and CDR2 are KGHSH and LQKENI. CDR3 nucleotide sequence: TGTGCCAGCTCACTAAAGGAACAGGGGGCATTAGGATCACCCCTCCACTTT. Translated, it gives CASSLKEQGALGSPLHF.

This clone was picked up a small number of times. This sequence joins TRBV13 and TRBJ2-7; tentatively, D is TRBD1 or TRBD2 (5 bases each). CDR1 and CDR2 from the germline V gene are PRHDT and FYEKMQ (reference sequence). V gave up 2 bases and J gave up 3 bases, with 11 bases separating them. This CDR3 comprises 14 residues. The CDR3 DNA reads as TGTGCCAGCAGCTTACCGGGGCAAGACTACGAGCAGTACTTC. This encodes CASSLPGQDYEQYF.

The chain couples TRBV7-3 to TRBJ1-1, with D possibly TRBD1 on 6 matching bases. The germline gives CDR1 SGHTA, CDR2 FQGTGA. The CDR3 runs 14 residues. Trimming removed 2 bases from V and 1 base from J, with 8 bases in between. CDR3 DNA sequence: TGTGCCAGCAGCTTATGGGGACAGAACACTGAAGCTTTCTTT. It encodes CASSLWGQNTEAFF.

V gene TRBV10-3 combines with J gene TRBJ2-3; TRBD2 is a possible D gene (6 bases). The germline CDR1 and CDR2 sequences are ENHRY and SYGVKD. V gave up 2 bases and J gave up 0 bases, with 6 bases separating them. CDR3 length: 14 amino acids. The CDR3 is CAISERGSTDTQYF. The CDR3 DNA reads as TGTGCCATCAGTGAGCGGGGGAGCACAGATACGCAGTATTTT.

This chain connects TRBV5-1 to TRBJ2-2; D assignment may be TRBD1 or TRBD2 (7 bases each). V was clipped by 0 bases and J by 9 bases, with 21 bases between them. Looked up from germline, CDR1 is SGHRS and CDR2 is YFSETQ. CDR3 size: 17 residues. CDR3: CASSLGTRQGGGRELFF. CDR3 in DNA: TGCGCCAGCAGCTTGGGGACCCGACAGGGCGGGGGCCGGGAGCTGTTTTTT.

The chain links TRBV5-1 to TRBJ1-1; D perhaps matches TRBD1 (5 bases). Germline CDR1 is SGHRS and CDR2 is YFSETQ. The V end lost 8 bases, the J end lost 3 bases, and 14 bases lay between the germline ends. This CDR3 is 13 amino acids long. The CDR3, as DNA: TGCGCCAGATGGAAGCGGGGGGACACTGAAGCTTTCTTT. Translated, it gives CARWKRGDTEAFF.

The rearrangement joins TRBV7-3 to TRBJ1-1; D is perhaps TRBD1 (5 bases). This CDR3 contains 20 residues. Germline CDR1 and CDR2: SGHTA and FQGTGA. With 1 base removed from V and 0 bases from J, the gap between germline ends came to 24 bases. Written as DNA, the CDR3 is TGTGCCAGCAGCTTAAAACGGGGTTGGGGCAGGACCCCCGTGAACACTGAAGCTTTCTTT. Protein product: CASSLKRGWGRTPVNTEAFF.

The CDR3 sequence: CSVYPGAEAFF. CDR3 nucleotide sequence: TGCAGCGTTTACCCAGGAGCTGAAGCTTTCTTT. The chain carries TRBV29-1 and TRBJ1-1; no definite D call. CDR1 and CDR2 from the germline V gene are SQVTM and ANQGSEA. V was pared by 5 bases and J by 6 bases, with 10 bases between. The CDR3 runs 11 residues.

CDR3 nucleotide sequence: TGTGCCAGCAGTCTAGGGACAGGGGGCGCGAGGAACACTGAAGCTTTCTTT. Protein product: CASSLGTGGARNTEAFF. The V call is TRBV27, the J call TRBJ1-1; 12 bases fit TRBD1. The CDR3 has 17 amino acids. The ends lost 5 bases at V and 1 base at J; junction bases unmatched: 8. The germline V gene has CDR1 MNHEY and CDR2 SMNVEV (reference sequence).

The genes are TRBV7-3 and TRBJ2-1; D could derive from TRBD1 or TRBD2 (5 bases each). This CDR3 has 14 residues. Germline V gene data show CDR1 as SGHTA and CDR2 as FQGTGA. V lost 5 bases to trimming and J lost 5 bases, with 13 bases between them. The CDR3 is CASSLPGPNNEQFF. As DNA, the CDR3 is TGTGCCAGCAGCCTCCCGGGACCAAACAATGAGCAGTTCTTC. Full variable domain (missing parts from reference TRBV7-3 and TRBJ2-1): GAGVSQTPSNKVTEKGKYVELRCDPISGHTALYWYRQSLGQGPEFLIYFQGTGAADDSGLPNDRFFAVRPEGSVSTLKIQRTERGDSAVYLCASSLPGPNNEQFFGPGTRLTVL.

This clone has a handful of counts. The rearrangement joins TRBV2 to TRBJ2-5; 8 bases are a match to TRBD2. V trimming: 5 bases; J trimming: 3 bases; junction bases outside the gene matches: 8. Germline V lookup: CDR1 SNHLY, CDR2 FYNNEI. This CDR3 is built from 15 residues. The CDR3 DNA follows: TGTGCCAGCAGTCGTGGGGGACTAGGTGAAGAGACCCAGTACTTC. The encoded protein is CASSRGGLGEETQYF.

The chain links TRBV19 to TRBJ2-1; 10 bases agree with TRBD1. Germline trimming cut 1 base from V and 7 bases from J; bases unmatched to any gene: 4. Germline lookup yields CDR1 LNHDA and CDR2 SQIVND (reference sequence). The CDR3 covers 15 residues. This chain's CDR3 is CASSIVGTGVNEQFF. The CDR3 coding sequence is TGTGCCAGTAGTATAGTCGGGACAGGGGTAAATGAGCAGTTCTTC.

The chain employs TRBV6-1 and TRBJ2-1; no clear D. Germline V gene lookup returns CDR1 MNHNS and CDR2 SASEGT. The CDR3 spans 12 residues. With 3 bases removed from V and 4 bases from J, the gap between germline ends came to 4 bases. CDR3 residues: CASSEDYNEQFF. For the CDR3, the DNA is TGTGCCAGCAGTGAGGATTACAATGAGCAGTTCTTC.

V gene TRBV14 combines with J gene TRBJ2-1; D possibly matches TRBD1 or TRBD2 (6 bases each). Trimming took off 0 bases at V and 5 bases at J, with 29 bases between the two ends. Germline loops: CDR1 SGHDN, CDR2 FVKESK. The CDR3 loop spans 21 amino acids. The DNA of the CDR3 is TGTGCCAGCAGCCAAGATCGGAGGGACACTATTAAGATGCCTCTTGACAATGAGCAGTTCTTC. It codes for CASSQDRRDTIKMPLDNEQFF.

The chain employs TRBV2 and TRBJ2-5; D tentatively fits TRBD1 or TRBD2 (6 bases each). Trimming left V 8 bases short and J 1 base short, with 14 bases between. The CDR3 is 14 amino acids. Germline-derived CDR1 and CDR2 are SNHLY and FYNNEI. CDR3: CASDQWGAQETQYF. The CDR3 DNA sequence: TGTGCCAGCGATCAGTGGGGGGCCCAAGAGACCCAGTACTTC.